This entry is about one T cell receptor (beta chain). How the authors handled the data: Amplification from reference gene primers served as the basis for estimated nucleated cell counts. TCRdb's table, derived via immunoSEQ multiplex PCR, lists solely in-frame clones and lacks some. The V and J calls and clone size come from that table; D and trimming were worked out from the DNA. The top ten clones hold 3% of a sample with about 250,000 clones, roughly 87% of them seen once. The sample belongs to a study of blood T cell repertoires in COVID-19. Across the whole study: Material from acute and convalescent COVID-19 was sourced from the United States, Italy and Spain. Sample material is recorded as cDNA or gDNA derived from T cells, B-cell-depleted T cells, or PBMCs.

From germline, CDR1 is MNHEY and CDR2 SVGAGI. This CDR3 is 14 amino acids long. Trimming took 6 bases from V and 3 from J; bases not matched to a gene: 5. Input material: peripheral blood. The chain combines TRBV6-5 with TRBJ1-5; the match to TRBD1 covers 7 bases. This receptor was obtained from a man younger than 35 with active or convalescent COVID-19. CDR3 sequence: CASRPTGPNQPQHF. CDR3 bases: TGTGCCAGCAGGCCGACAGGGCCCAATCAGCCCCAGCATTTT.